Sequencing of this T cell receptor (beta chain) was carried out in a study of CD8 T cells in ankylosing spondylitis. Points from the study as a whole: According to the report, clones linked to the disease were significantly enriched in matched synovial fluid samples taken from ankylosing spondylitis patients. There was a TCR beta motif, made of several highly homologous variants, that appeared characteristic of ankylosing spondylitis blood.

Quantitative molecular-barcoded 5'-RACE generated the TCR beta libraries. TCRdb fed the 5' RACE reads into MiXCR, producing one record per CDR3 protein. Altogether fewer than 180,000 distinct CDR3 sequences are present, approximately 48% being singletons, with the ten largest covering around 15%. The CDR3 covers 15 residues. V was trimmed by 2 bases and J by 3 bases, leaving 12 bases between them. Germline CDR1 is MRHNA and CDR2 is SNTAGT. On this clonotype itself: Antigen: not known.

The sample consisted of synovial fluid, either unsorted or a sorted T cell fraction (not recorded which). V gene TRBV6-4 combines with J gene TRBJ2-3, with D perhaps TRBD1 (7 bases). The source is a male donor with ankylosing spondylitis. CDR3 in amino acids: CASSDQGGETDTQYF. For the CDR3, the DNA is TGTGCCAGCAGTGACCAGGGGGGCGAGACAGATACGCAGTATTTT.